The present entry profiles one T cell receptor beta chain with its context. Under the authors' procedure: Amplified reference gene primers provided the basis for estimating nucleated cell counts. Clones were read by immunoSEQ multiplex PCR, and TCRdb kept only the in-frame ones, dropping some. The V and J calls and clone size are taken from that table; D and trimming were inferred from the DNA. The table shows a few hundred thousand clones, with over 75% occurring only once. This entry belongs to a study of blood T cell repertoires in COVID-19. All enrollees were roughly 18 to 90 years old and from 20 to 30 US areas. In assigning cohorts, the study relied on participant-reported clinical history. Recovery among Cohort 3 donors was established by two negative PCRs, clearance, or symptom resolution. The CDR3 contains 13 residues. With V trimmed by 3 bases and J by 10 bases, 1 base remained unmatched. Germline V lookup: CDR1 SGHAT, CDR2 FQNNGV.

What was sequenced was PBMCs or T cells enriched from blood (not recorded which). This sequence was found in a woman between 18 and 29 years old who had recovered from COVID-19. The rearrangement uses TRBV11-2 and TRBJ1-4; TRBD1 agrees at 11 bases. The CDR3 DNA sequence: TGTGCCAGCAGCTTCGGGACAGGGGGAAAACTGTTTTTT. Amino acid sequence: CASSFGTGGKLFF. The variable domain in full, with the rest retrieved from reference TRBV11-2 and TRBJ1-4, is EAGVAQSPRYKIIEKRQSVAFWCNPISGHATLYWYQQILGQGPKLLIQFQNNGVVDDSQLPKDRFSAERLKGVDSTLKIQPAKLEDSAVYLCASSFGTGGKLFFGSGTQLSVL.